The 13 T cell receptor beta chains given below trace back to one sample, sequenced in a study of T cell responses to AZD1222 COVID-19 vaccine (dated by TCRdb to about 2021). This specimen's time point label, interpreted: about 28 days (+/-7) after the second vaccine dose. The protocol used for the library was the immunoSEQ multiplex PCR assay. The clones in this table, taken by TCRdb from immuneACCESS, are in-frame only. Not every clone is retained; where verified, under half of the shortfall comes from an unresolved V gene, and the cause of the rest is unknown. Across this sample there are 140,000 or so clones, with around 90% seen only once. The leading ten clones occupy around 1.8% of the sample. The starting material was peripheral blood, obtained 28 days after the second AZD1222 dose. These receptors all stem from an adult who received the AZD1222 COVID-19 vaccine.

The J gene is TRBJ2-1, the V gene TRBV21-1; the table calls TRBD1, which could not be checked here. TRBV21-1 is reported as a pseudogene. The CDR3 runs to 16 residues. The CDR3, as DNA: TGTGCCAGCAGCATACAGGGGTGGCTCTGCGACGATGAGCAGTTCTTC. It encodes CASSIQGWLCDDEQFF.

A few counts support this clone. This specimen includes other DNA sequences encoding the same CDR3. The chain has TRBV9 and TRBJ1-1, with no clear D. Deletions cut 0 bases from V and 1 base from J, with 4 bases between. The CDR3 consists of 13 residues. CDR1 SGDLS and CDR2 YYNGEE come from the germline V gene. CDR3 region: CASSVDGNTEAFF. The CDR3 nucleotides are TGTGCCAGCAGCGTAGACGGGAACACTGAAGCTTTCTTT.

This rearrangement joins TRBV5-1 to TRBJ2-5; tentatively, D is TRBD1 (6 bases). The CDR3 has 15 amino acids. With 3 bases removed from V and 5 bases from J, the gap between germline ends came to 17 bases. The germline gives CDR1 SGHRS, CDR2 YFSETQ. CDR3 coding DNA: TGCGCCAGCAGCTCAACGGGACACCTTCGGGAGACCCAGTACTTC. Residues: CASSSTGHLRETQYF.

This chain links TRBV5-1 with TRBJ2-5; the D gene is possibly TRBD2 (6 bases). Between the trimmed V and J ends, which lost 1 base and 5 bases, there was a span of 15 bases. This CDR3 comprises 15 residues. The germline V gene encodes CDR1 SGHRS and CDR2 YFSETQ. CDR3 in DNA: TGCGCCAGCAGCTTGAGGGACTGGAGACTGGAGACCCAGTACTTC. It yields the protein CASSLRDWRLETQYF. The variable domain in full, with the rest retrieved from reference TRBV5-1 and TRBJ2-5, is KAGVTQTPRYLIKTRGQQVTLSCSPISGHRSVSWYQQTPGQGLQFLFEYFSETQRNKGNFPGRFSGRQFSNSRSEMNVSTLELGDSALYLCASSLRDWRLETQYFGPGTRLLVL.

The CDR3 loop is CSVASQGSVVTEAFF. The CDR3 DNA is TGCAGCGTTGCTAGTCAGGGGAGCGTAGTTACTGAAGCTTTCTTT. This chain connects TRBV29-1 to TRBJ1-1, with D tentatively TRBD1 (6 bases). Germline CDR1 reads SQVTM; CDR2 reads ANQGSEA. The V end lost 4 bases, the J end lost 5 bases, and 20 bases lay between the germline ends. The CDR3 contains 15 residues.

This clone showed up just a few times. The CDR3 here is CASSLWGAGEKLFF. The CDR3 DNA is TGTGCCAGCAGCCTGTGGGGGGCTGGGGAAAAACTGTTTTTT. This chain connects TRBV28 to TRBJ1-4; the D gene is possibly TRBD1 (6 bases). The germline V and J ends were trimmed by 6 bases and 8 bases, with 16 bases remaining between them. The CDR3 spans 14 residues. The V gene's germline CDR1 is MDHEN and CDR2 SYDVKM.

V gene TRBV29-1 combines with J gene TRBJ1-1, with D possibly being TRBD1 (5 bases). The CDR3 sequence is 14 residues long. Per the germline V gene, CDR1 is SQVTM and CDR2 is ANQGSEA. The V and J ends lost 2 bases and 0 bases respectively, with 10 bases between them. The CDR3 DNA is TGCAGCGTTGAAAAGGGACTGATGAACACTGAAGCTTTCTTT. Translating it yields CSVEKGLMNTEAFF.

CDR3 sequence reads: CASSPPGLAERTDTQYF. The CDR3 nucleotides are TGTGCCAGCTCACCTCCGGGACTAGCGGAGCGCACAGATACGCAGTATTTT. The J gene is TRBJ2-3, the V gene TRBV18, with 11 positions matching TRBD2. The CDR3 sequence is 17 residues long. With 3 bases clipped from V and 1 base from J, the junction kept 6 bases outside the gene matches. Germline values: CDR1 KGHSH, CDR2 LQKENI.

V is TRBV10-1 and J is TRBJ2-1; D gene ambiguous. V gave up 3 bases and J gave up 3 bases, with 12 bases separating them. This CDR3 spans 15 amino acids. CDR1 and CDR2 (germline): WNHNN, SYGVQD (reference sequence). CDR3 amino acids: CASSDRSSYYNEQFF. In DNA, the CDR3 is TGCGCCAGCAGTGATAGGAGCTCGTACTACAATGAGCAGTTCTTC.

The chain is built from TRBV6-5 and TRBJ2-2; 8 bases fit TRBD1. V was clipped by 6 bases and J by 4 bases; unmatched bases: 4. The CDR3 totals 14 residues. Germline lookup yields CDR1 MNHEY and CDR2 SVGAGI. For the CDR3, the DNA is TGTGCCAGCAGAAGGACAGGGACCACCGGGGAGCTGTTTTTT. Amino acids: CASRRTGTTGELFF.

The table lists this clone with a few counts. Sequence at one end of the junction differs from germline and may be a read error. This sequence joins TRBV7-7 and TRBJ1-3; TRBD1 agrees at 7 bases. This CDR3 is 16 amino acids long. In germline, CDR1 is SSHAT, CDR2 FNYEAQ (reference sequence). CDR3 sequence: CASSPGQLHSGNTIYF. The CDR3, as DNA: TGTGCTAGCAGCCCGGGACAGCTTCACTCTGGAAACACCATATATTTT.

The chain combines TRBV5-8 with TRBJ1-5; D is undetermined. V was shortened by 1 base and J by 9 bases, with 14 bases between the two germline ends. The germline V gene encodes CDR1 SGHTS and CDR2 YDEGEE. There are 14 residues in the CDR3. The CDR3 DNA reads TGTGCCAGCAGCTTGAGGTTAGGATATTTGCCCCAGCATTTT. Amino acid sequence: CASSLRLGYLPQHF.

The rearrangement links TRBV5-4 to TRBJ2-5; the D call may be TRBD1 or TRBD2 (5 bases each). Trimming took 4 bases from V and 1 from J, leaving 14 bases between them. CDR3 length: 15 residues. Germline CDR1 SGHNT, CDR2 YYREEE (reference sequence). In nucleotides, the CDR3 is TGTGCCAGCAGCACCCGGGACCGCTCCCAAGAGACCCAGTACTTC. It codes for CASSTRDRSQETQYF.